The 28 T cell receptor beta chains in this list originate from one sample, sequenced in a study of blood T cell repertoires in COVID-19. Assay used: immunoSEQ multiplex PCR; TCRdb lists only in-frame clones, some missing. Of approximately 200,000 clones listed, roughly 85% are singletons. Material: peripheral blood. These receptors all stem from a human donor with active or convalescent COVID-19. The donor label of this sample is uncertain.

The V gene is TRBV4-3, the J gene TRBJ2-1, with 7 positions matching TRBD2. The CDR3 totals 18 residues. V lost 3 bases, J lost 5 bases, and 16 bases stayed unmatched. The germline V gene has CDR1 LGHNA and CDR2 YSLEER. CDR3 in DNA: TGCGCCAGCAGCCAGGCGACTAGCTCTCTATGGATGGACAATGAGCAGTTCTTC. This sequence encodes CASSQATSSLWMDNEQFF.

The genes are TRBV11-2 and TRBJ2-2; 8 nucleotides line up with TRBD2. With V trimmed by 0 bases and J by 5 bases, 5 bases remained unmatched. The CDR3 is made up of 16 amino acids. CDR1 and CDR2 (germline): SGHAT, FQNNGV. DNA of the CDR3: TGTGCCAGCAGCTTAGAGGGTAGCGGGGATACCGGGGAGCTGTTTTTT. Protein sequence: CASSLEGSGDTGELFF.

This clone came up once. The chain is built from TRBV12-5 and TRBJ1-4; 12 bases line up with TRBD1. Unmatched junction bases numbered 2, after V lost 4 bases and J lost 8 bases. This CDR3 has 14 residues. The germline gives CDR1 LGHNT, CDR2 FRNRAP. The CDR3 loop is CASGWGQGAEKLFF. The CDR3 DNA reads TGTGCTAGTGGTTGGGGACAGGGGGCCGAAAAACTGTTTTTT.

This chain uses TRBV19 with TRBJ2-5; 8 bases align to TRBD1. CDR3 size: 14 residues. CDR1 is LNHDA and CDR2 is SQIVND in the germline V gene (reference sequence). V was pared by 4 bases and J by 7 bases, with 8 bases of the junction left unmatched. CDR3 nucleotides: TGTGCCAGTAGTACGACAGGGGCCAAGATGACCCAGTACTTC. Translated: CASSTTGAKMTQYF.

In its sample, this clone was seen a few times. V usage is TRBV5-1 and J usage is TRBJ2-5; the match to TRBD1 covers 7 bases. The V gene end was trimmed by 7 bases and the J gene end by 4 bases; junction bases not matched to a gene: 7. The V gene's germline CDR1 is SGHRS and CDR2 YFSETQ. The CDR3 contains 13 residues. The CDR3 bases are TGCGCCAGCGGAAACAGGGGCCGAGAGACCCAGTACTTC. Translating it yields CASGNRGRETQYF.

The rearrangement links TRBV21-1 to TRBJ1-3; no DNA check was done on the table's D call, TRBD1. TRBV21-1 constitutes a pseudogene. The CDR3 runs to 17 residues. Written as DNA, the CDR3 is TGTGCCAGCAGCAAAGAAAAGGGACAGCATACTCGGAACACCATATATTTT. Translated, it gives CASSKEKGQHTRNTIYF.

This sequence joins TRBV20-1 and TRBJ2-7, with D maybe TRBD1 (5 bases). V was clipped by 0 bases and J by 6 bases, with 6 bases between them. This CDR3 region has 11 residues. Germline values: CDR1 DFQATT, CDR2 SNEGSKA (reference sequence). In nucleotides, the CDR3 is TGCAGTGCTAGAGAAGACAGCGAGCAGTACTTC. Translation: CSAREDSEQYF.

The rearrangement links TRBV6-2 or TRBV6-3 to TRBJ1-3; the D gene is possibly TRBD1 (6 bases). The length of the CDR3 is 14 residues. V dropped 6 bases and J dropped 1 base, with 10 bases sitting between them. CDR1 and CDR2 (germline): MNHEY, SVGEGT. Written as DNA, the CDR3 is TGTGCCAGCAGCAAAACAGGGTCTGGAAACACCATATATTTT. Translated: CASSKTGSGNTIYF.

The chain joins TRBV28 to TRBJ1-2, with D possibly TRBD1 on 6 matching bases. CDR1 and CDR2 from the germline V gene are MDHEN and SYDVKM. Trimming shortened V by 5 bases and J by 2 bases, and 18 bases separated the two germline ends. CDR3 length equals 16 residues. CDR3 DNA sequence: TGTGCCAGCAGTCCAGGGTCCTTAACAGGGAACTATGGCTACACCTTC. It is translated as CASSPGSLTGNYGYTF.

The chain has TRBV30 and TRBJ2-4, with D possibly matching TRBD1 (6 bases). Germline V gives CDR1 GTSNPN, CDR2 SVGIG (reference sequence). The CDR3 loop spans 15 amino acids. V lost 2 bases, J lost 8 bases, and 19 bases lay in between. Here the CDR3 DNA reads TGTGCCTGGAGTAATGGGTACAGGGCTGGGGACATTCAGTACTTC. As protein: CAWSNGYRAGDIQYF.

The chain is built from TRBV5-5 and TRBJ2-1; the D is unclear. Per germline, CDR1 SGHKS and CDR2 YYEKEE (reference sequence). Trimming took off 0 bases at V and 5 bases at J, with 6 bases between the two ends. The CDR3 covers 13 residues. CDR3 nucleotide sequence: TGTGCCAGCAGCTTGGAGAGCCACAATGAGCAGTTCTTC. The encoded protein is CASSLESHNEQFF.

The J gene is TRBJ1-6, the V gene TRBV9; D is perhaps TRBD1 (5 bases). This CDR3 contains 17 residues. V lost 0 bases and J 8 bases, leaving 18 bases between the germline ends. Germline values: CDR1 SGDLS, CDR2 YYNGEE. CDR3 coding DNA: TGTGCCAGCAGCGTAGCCCTGTGGGCAGGGCCGGATTCACCCCTCCACTTT. Translating gives CASSVALWAGPDSPLHF.

The chain employs TRBV10-3 and TRBJ2-1, with TRBD1 matching over 9 bases. Trimming cost V 6 bases and J 6 bases; bases outside gene matches: 3. Germline V gene sequence: CDR1 ENHRY, CDR2 SYGVKD. CDR3 size: 13 residues. The CDR3 bases are TGTGCCATCAGGGGGACAGGGACCAATGAGCAGTTCTTC. Translated, it gives CAIRGTGTNEQFF.

The gene calls are TRBV5-1 and TRBJ1-5; 11 nucleotides match TRBD1. The germline gives CDR1 SGHRS, CDR2 YFSETQ. After removal of 4 bases from V and 0 bases from J, the junction contained 15 bases not matched to a gene. This CDR3 comprises 20 residues. The CDR3 reads CASSPYAGTGGFNSNQPQHF. For the CDR3, the DNA is TGCGCCAGCAGCCCATATGCCGGGACAGGGGGGTTTAATAGCAATCAGCCCCAGCATTTT.

V and J are TRBV6-5 and TRBJ2-7, with 8 bases that match TRBD2. The V gene end was trimmed by 8 bases and the J gene end by 0 bases; junction bases not matched to a gene: 9. The CDR3 has 15 residues. Germline assignment: CDR1 MNHEY and CDR2 SVGAGI. This chain's CDR3 is CASGYPTSASYEQYF. The DNA of the CDR3 is TGTGCCAGCGGATATCCGACTAGCGCCTCCTACGAGCAGTACTTC.

The chain couples TRBV7-2 to TRBJ2-7; 12 positions agree with TRBD2. Per the germline V gene, CDR1 is SGHTA and CDR2 is FQGNSA. The junction had 16 bases not matched to a gene; V was cut back by 7 bases and J by 6 bases. The CDR3 is 17 residues long. CDR3 in DNA: TGTGCCAGCATCCAAAATTACATACTAGCGGGAGGTTCCGAGCAGTACTTC. This codes for CASIQNYILAGGSEQYF.

The chain carries TRBV7-8 and TRBJ2-1, with TRBD2 matching over 10 bases. This CDR3 region has 15 residues. Germline V gene lookup returns CDR1 SGHVS and CDR2 FQNEAQ. V was clipped by 2 bases and J by 4 bases; unmatched bases: 2. The CDR3 DNA follows: TGTGCCAGCAGCTTACGACTAGCGGGTTACAATGAGCAGTTCTTC. It codes for CASSLRLAGYNEQFF.

This clone was recorded once. The rearrangement uses TRBV27 and TRBJ1-4, with D possibly being TRBD1 (5 bases). Between the trimmed V and J ends, which lost 3 bases and 6 bases, there was a span of 11 bases. The CDR3 has 14 residues. Germline CDR1 is MNHEY and CDR2 is SMNVEV (reference sequence). The CDR3 nucleotides are TGTGCCAGCAGTTTTTCAGGGTCCGATGAAAAACTGTTTTTT. It translates to CASSFSGSDEKLFF.

J is TRBJ2-2 and V is TRBV11-3; tentatively, D is TRBD2 (6 bases). Trimming removed 3 bases at V and 4 bases at J, with 15 bases between. The CDR3 totals 16 residues. Germline CDR1 is SGHNT and CDR2 is YENEEA. CDR3 residues: CASSFRVQGGTGELFF. The CDR3 DNA reads as TGTGCCAGCAGCTTCAGAGTTCAGGGAGGCACCGGGGAGCTGTTTTTT.

The rearrangement uses TRBV9 and TRBJ1-2; tentatively, D is TRBD1 (6 bases). The V end lost 0 bases, the J end lost 5 bases, and 8 bases lay between the germline ends. This CDR3 has 13 residues. Germline CDR1 is SGDLS and CDR2 is YYNGEE. The CDR3 sequence is CASSVGDTYGYTF. The CDR3 nucleotides read TGTGCCAGCAGCGTAGGGGACACTTATGGCTACACCTTC.

The chain is built from TRBV5-4 and TRBJ2-7, with D maybe TRBD2 (5 bases). The germline gives CDR1 SGHNT, CDR2 YYREEE (reference sequence). Trimming took 7 bases from V and 2 from J, leaving 13 bases between them. This CDR3 spans 13 amino acids. In DNA form, the CDR3 reads TGTGCCAGCGGCGAGAGCGGTACCTACGAGCAGTACTTC. It yields the protein CASGESGTYEQYF. Variable domain in full (rest from reference TRBV5-4 and TRBJ2-7): ETGVTQSPTHLIKTRGQQVTLRCSSQSGHNTVSWYQQALGQGPQFIFQYYREEENGRGNFPPRFSGLQFPNYSSELNVNALELDDSALYLCASGESGTYEQYFGPGTRLTVT.

The genes are TRBV15 and TRBJ2-2; tentative D call: TRBD1 (6 bases). CDR1 is LNHNV, CDR2 YYDKDF, per germline (reference sequence). This CDR3 is 16 amino acids long. V gave up 1 base and J gave up 4 bases, with 13 bases separating them. CDR3 nucleotide sequence: TGTGCCACCAGCAGAGGGGCAGGGGCTTCCACCGGGGAGCTGTTTTTT. Amino acid sequence: CATSRGAGASTGELFF.

As regards this clone: At one of its ends the junction is not consistent with the germline gene, which may arise from a read error. The rearrangement joins TRBV10-2 to TRBJ1-2; D call uncertain. CDR1 and CDR2 (germline): WSHSY, SAAADI. The CDR3 loop spans 13 amino acids. Here the CDR3 reads CASSESEGTQTVF. DNA for the CDR3: TGCGCCAGCAGTGAGTCGGAGGGTACCCAAACTGTCTTC.

The rearrangement uses TRBV7-2 and TRBJ1-2, with 11 bases that match TRBD1. The CDR3 length is 15 residues. Losses at the gene ends were 5 bases for V and 4 bases for J; bases not matched to a gene: 6. Germline assignment: CDR1 SGHTA and CDR2 FQGNSA. CDR3 coding DNA: TGTGCCAGCAGCCGGACAGGGGGCCGGGCCTATGGCTACACCTTC. Translation gives CASSRTGGRAYGYTF.

CDR3 region: CASSFNAFRVLGKNQETQYF. Written as DNA, the CDR3 is TGTGCCAGCAGCTTTAATGCTTTTAGGGTACTAGGAAAAAACCAAGAGACCCAGTACTTC. The rearrangement uses TRBV5-5 and TRBJ2-5, with D possibly being TRBD2 (5 bases). The ends were cut back, 2 bases at V and 0 bases at J, with 26 bases in the middle. The CDR3 runs 20 residues. Germline V lookup: CDR1 SGHKS, CDR2 YYEKEE (reference sequence).

The rearrangement uses TRBV25-1 and TRBJ1-3; 8 bases agree with TRBD1. The CDR3 has 14 amino acids. With V trimmed by 4 bases and J by 4 bases, 3 bases remained unmatched. The germline CDR1 and CDR2 sequences are MGHDK and SYGVNS. The CDR3 is CASSAGQGGNTIYF. The CDR3, as DNA: TGTGCCAGCAGTGCCGGACAGGGAGGAAACACCATATATTTT.

The rearrangement joins TRBV28 to TRBJ2-5; D is unclear. The CDR3 sequence is 12 residues long. CDR1 is MDHEN, CDR2 SYDVKM, per germline. Between the trimmed V and J ends, which lost 7 bases and 4 bases, there was a span of 10 bases. The CDR3, as DNA: TGTGCCAGCACAACCTCCGGAGAGACCCAGTACTTC. Amino acid sequence: CASTTSGETQYF.

V gene TRBV29-1 combines with J gene TRBJ2-5; TRBD2 aligns across 11 bases. The CDR3 is made up of 16 amino acids. V dropped 1 base and J dropped 5; count of bases not matched to a gene: 9. The V gene's germline CDR1 is SQVTM and CDR2 ANQGSEA. The CDR3 DNA reads TGCAGCGTTGAAGTCGGCCTAGCGGGAGGTTGGGAGACCCAGTACTTC. This codes for CSVEVGLAGGWETQYF. The whole variable domain, remainder taken from reference TRBV29-1 and TRBJ2-5, is SAVISQKPSRDICQRGTSLTIQCQVDSQVTMMFWYRQQPGQSLTLIATANQGSEATYESGFVIDKFPISRPNLTFSTLTVSNMSPEDSSIYLCSVEVGLAGGWETQYFGPGTRLLVL.